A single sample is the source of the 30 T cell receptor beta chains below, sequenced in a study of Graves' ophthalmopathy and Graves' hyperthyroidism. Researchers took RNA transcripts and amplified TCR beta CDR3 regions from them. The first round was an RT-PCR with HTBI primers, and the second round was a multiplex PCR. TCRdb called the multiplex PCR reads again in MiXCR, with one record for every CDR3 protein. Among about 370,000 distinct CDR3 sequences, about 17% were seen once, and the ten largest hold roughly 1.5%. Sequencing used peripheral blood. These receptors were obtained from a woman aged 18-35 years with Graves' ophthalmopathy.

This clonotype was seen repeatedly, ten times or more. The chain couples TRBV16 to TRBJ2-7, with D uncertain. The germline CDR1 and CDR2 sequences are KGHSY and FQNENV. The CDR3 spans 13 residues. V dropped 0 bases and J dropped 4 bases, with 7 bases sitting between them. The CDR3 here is CASSQSDQYEQYF. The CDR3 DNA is TGTGCCAGCAGCCAATCAGACCAATACGAGCAGTACTTC.

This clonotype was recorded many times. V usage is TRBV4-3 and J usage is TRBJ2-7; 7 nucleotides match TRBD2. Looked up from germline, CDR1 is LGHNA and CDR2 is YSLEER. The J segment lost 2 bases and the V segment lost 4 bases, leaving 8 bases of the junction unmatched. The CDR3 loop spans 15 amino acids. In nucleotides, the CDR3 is TGCGCCAGCAGCCGCCGACTAGCCGGGCCCTACGAGCAGTACTTC. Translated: CASSRRLAGPYEQYF.

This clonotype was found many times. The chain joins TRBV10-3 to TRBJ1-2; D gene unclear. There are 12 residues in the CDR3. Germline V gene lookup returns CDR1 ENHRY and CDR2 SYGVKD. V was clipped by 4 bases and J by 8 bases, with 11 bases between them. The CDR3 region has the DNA TGTGCCATCAGTGGGCCAAGCGAGGGCTACACCTTC. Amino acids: CAISGPSEGYTF.

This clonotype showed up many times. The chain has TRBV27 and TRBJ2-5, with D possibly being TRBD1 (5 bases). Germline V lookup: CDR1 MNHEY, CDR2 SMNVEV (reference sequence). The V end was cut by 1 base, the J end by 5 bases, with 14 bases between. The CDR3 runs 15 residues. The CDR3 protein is CASSLLAGLCETQYF. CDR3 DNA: TGTGCCAGCAGTTTATTGGCAGGGCTGTGCGAGACCCAGTACTTC.

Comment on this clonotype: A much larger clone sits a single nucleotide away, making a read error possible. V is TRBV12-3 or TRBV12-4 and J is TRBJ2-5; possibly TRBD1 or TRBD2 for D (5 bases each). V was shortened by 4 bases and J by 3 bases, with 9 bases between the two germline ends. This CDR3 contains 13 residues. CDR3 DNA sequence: TGTGCCAGCAGTTACGGGACGGAAGAGACCCAGTACTTC. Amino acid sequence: CASSYGTEETQYF.

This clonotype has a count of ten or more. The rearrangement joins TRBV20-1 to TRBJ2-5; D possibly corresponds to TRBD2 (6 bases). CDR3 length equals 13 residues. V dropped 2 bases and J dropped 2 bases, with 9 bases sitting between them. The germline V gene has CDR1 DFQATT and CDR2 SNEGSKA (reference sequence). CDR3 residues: CSARWGVQETQYF. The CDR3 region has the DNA TGCAGTGCTAGATGGGGGGTTCAAGAGACCCAGTACTTC.

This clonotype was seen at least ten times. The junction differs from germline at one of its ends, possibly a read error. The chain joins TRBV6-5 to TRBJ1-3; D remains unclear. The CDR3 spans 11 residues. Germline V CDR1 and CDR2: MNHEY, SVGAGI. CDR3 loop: CVSSYSTTIYF. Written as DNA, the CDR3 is TGTGTCAGCAGTTACTCAACCACCATATATTTT.

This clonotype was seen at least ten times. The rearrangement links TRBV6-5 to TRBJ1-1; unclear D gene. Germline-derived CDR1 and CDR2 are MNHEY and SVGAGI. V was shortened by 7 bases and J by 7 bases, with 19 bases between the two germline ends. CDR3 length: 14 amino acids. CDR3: CASITPKGRREAFF. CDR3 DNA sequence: TGTGCCAGCATTACGCCCAAGGGTCGGCGTGAAGCTTTCTTT.

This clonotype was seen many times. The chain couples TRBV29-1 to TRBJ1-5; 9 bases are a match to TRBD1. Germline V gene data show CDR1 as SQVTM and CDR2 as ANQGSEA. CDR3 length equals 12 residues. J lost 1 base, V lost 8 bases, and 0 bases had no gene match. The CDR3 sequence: CSTGGSNQPQHF. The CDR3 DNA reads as TGCAGCACAGGGGGCAGCAATCAGCCCCAGCATTTT. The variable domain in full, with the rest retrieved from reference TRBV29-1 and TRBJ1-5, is SAVISQKPSRDICQRGTSLTIQCQVDSQVTMMFWYRQQPGQSLTLIATANQGSEATYESGFVIDKFPISRPNLTFSTLTVSNMSPEDSSIYLCSTGGSNQPQHFGDGTRLSIL.

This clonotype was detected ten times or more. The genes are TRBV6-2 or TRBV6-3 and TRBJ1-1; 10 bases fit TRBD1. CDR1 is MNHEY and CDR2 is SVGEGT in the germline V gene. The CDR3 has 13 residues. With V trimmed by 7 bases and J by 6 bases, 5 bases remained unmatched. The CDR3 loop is CASTSTGGPEAFF. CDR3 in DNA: TGTGCCAGCACTTCGACAGGGGGCCCTGAAGCTTTCTTT.

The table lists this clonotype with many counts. DNA of the CDR3: TGCGCCAGCAGCCAAGACGGTGGACACTACACTGAAGCTTTCTTT. Translated: CASSQDGGHYTEAFF. The V call is TRBV4-3, the J call TRBJ1-1; tentative D call: TRBD1 (5 bases). This CDR3 comprises 15 residues. The V gene's germline CDR1 is LGHNA and CDR2 YSLEER. With 0 bases removed from V and 3 bases from J, the gap between germline ends came to 11 bases.

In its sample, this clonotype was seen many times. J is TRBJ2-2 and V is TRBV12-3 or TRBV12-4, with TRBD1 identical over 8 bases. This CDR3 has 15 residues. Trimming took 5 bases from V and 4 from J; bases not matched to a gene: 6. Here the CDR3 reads CASSPLQGGTGELFF. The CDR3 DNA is TGTGCCAGCAGTCCCCTACAGGGGGGCACCGGGGAGCTGTTTTTT.

CDR3 residues: CASSLGDLSGETQYF. CDR3 nucleotide sequence: TGTGCCAGCAGCTTAGGCGACCTTTCTGGGGAGACCCAGTACTTC. The genes are TRBV11-3 and TRBJ2-5; D ambiguous. CDR1 is SGHNT and CDR2 is YENEEA in the germline V gene. Trimming took off 1 base at V and 5 bases at J, with 14 bases between the two ends. This CDR3 has 15 residues. The full variable domain, completed using reference TRBV11-3 and TRBJ2-5, is EAGVVQSPRYKIIEKKQPVAFWCNPISGHNTLYWYLQNLGQGPELLIRYENEEAVDDSQLPKDRFSAERLKGVDSTLKIQPAELGDSAVYLCASSLGDLSGETQYFGPGTRLLVL.

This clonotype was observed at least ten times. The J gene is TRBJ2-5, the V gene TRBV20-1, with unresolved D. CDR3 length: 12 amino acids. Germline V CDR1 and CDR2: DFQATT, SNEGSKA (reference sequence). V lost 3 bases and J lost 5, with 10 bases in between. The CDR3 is CSASGEEETQYF. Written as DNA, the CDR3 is TGCAGTGCTAGCGGAGAGGAGGAGACCCAGTACTTC.

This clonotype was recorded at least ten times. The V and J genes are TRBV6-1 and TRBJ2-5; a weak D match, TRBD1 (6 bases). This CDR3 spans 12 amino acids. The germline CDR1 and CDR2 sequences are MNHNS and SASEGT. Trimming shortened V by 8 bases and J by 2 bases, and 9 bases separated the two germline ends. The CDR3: CASGRGQETQYF. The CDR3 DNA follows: TGTGCCAGCGGCAGGGGACAAGAGACCCAGTACTTC.

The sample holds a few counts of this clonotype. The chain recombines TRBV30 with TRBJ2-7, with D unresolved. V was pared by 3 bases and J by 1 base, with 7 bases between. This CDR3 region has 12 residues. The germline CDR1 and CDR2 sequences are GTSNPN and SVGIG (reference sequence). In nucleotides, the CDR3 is TGTGCCTGGAGCTGGGCATCCTACGAGCAGTACTTC. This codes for CAWSWASYEQYF.

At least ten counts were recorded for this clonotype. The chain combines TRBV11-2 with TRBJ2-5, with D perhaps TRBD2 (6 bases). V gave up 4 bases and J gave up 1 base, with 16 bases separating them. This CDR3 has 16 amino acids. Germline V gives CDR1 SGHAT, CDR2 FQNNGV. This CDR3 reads CASSYRSSAVQETQYF. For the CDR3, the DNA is TGTGCCAGCAGCTACAGATCTAGCGCCGTCCAAGAGACCCAGTACTTC.

The CDR3 DNA sequence: TGTGCCAGCAGTACGACAGTCTACGAGCAGTACTTC. Translation: CASSTTVYEQYF. The V call is TRBV12-3 or TRBV12-4, the J call TRBJ2-7, with D perhaps matching TRBD1 (5 bases). V was trimmed by 5 bases and J by 3 bases, leaving 8 bases between them. CDR3 length: 12 amino acids.

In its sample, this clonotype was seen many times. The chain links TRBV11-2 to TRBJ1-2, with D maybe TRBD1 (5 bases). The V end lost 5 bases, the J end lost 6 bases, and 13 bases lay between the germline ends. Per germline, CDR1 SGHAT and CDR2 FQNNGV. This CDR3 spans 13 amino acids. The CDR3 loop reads CASSLAQGHGYTF. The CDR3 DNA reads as TGTGCCAGCAGCCTTGCCCAGGGCCATGGCTACACCTTC.

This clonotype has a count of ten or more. CDR3 loop: CASSLDRGSEQYF. DNA for the CDR3: TGTGCCAGCAGCTTGGACAGGGGCTCCGAGCAGTACTTC. The rearrangement links TRBV11-2 to TRBJ2-7; 9 bases fit TRBD1. Trimming at V came to 3 bases and at J to 6 bases, leaving 3 bases not matched to a gene. Germline assignment: CDR1 SGHAT and CDR2 FQNNGV. The length of the CDR3 is 13 residues. Drawing the rest from reference TRBV11-2 and TRBJ2-7, the complete variable domain is EAGVAQSPRYKIIEKRQSVAFWCNPISGHATLYWYQQILGQGPKLLIQFQNNGVVDDSQLPKDRFSAERLKGVDSTLKIQPAKLEDSAVYLCASSLDRGSEQYFGPGTRLTVT.

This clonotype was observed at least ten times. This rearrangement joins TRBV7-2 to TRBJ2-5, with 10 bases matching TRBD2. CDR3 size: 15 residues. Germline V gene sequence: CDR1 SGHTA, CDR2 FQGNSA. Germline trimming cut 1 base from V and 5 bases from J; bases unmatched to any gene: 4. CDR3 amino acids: CASSLVAGGRETQYF. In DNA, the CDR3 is TGTGCCAGCAGCTTAGTAGCGGGGGGCCGGGAGACCCAGTACTTC.

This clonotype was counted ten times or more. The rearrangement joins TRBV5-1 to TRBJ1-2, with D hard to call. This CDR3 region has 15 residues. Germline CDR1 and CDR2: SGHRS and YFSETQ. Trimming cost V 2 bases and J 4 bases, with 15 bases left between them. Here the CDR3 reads CASSFGPDEGYGYTF. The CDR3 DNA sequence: TGCGCCAGCAGCTTCGGACCCGACGAAGGCTATGGCTACACCTTC. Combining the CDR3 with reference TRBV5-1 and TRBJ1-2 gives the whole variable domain KAGVTQTPRYLIKTRGQQVTLSCSPISGHRSVSWYQQTPGQGLQFLFEYFSETQRNKGNFPGRFSGRQFSNSRSEMNVSTLELGDSALYLCASSFGPDEGYGYTFGSGTRLTVV.

Here the CDR3 reads CATSRGDRSDYGYTF. The CDR3 DNA follows: TGTGCCACCAGCAGAGGGGACAGGTCTGACTATGGCTACACCTTC. V gene TRBV15 combines with J gene TRBJ1-2, with 8 bases matching TRBD1. Trimming took 1 base from V and 3 from J; bases not matched to a gene: 4. This CDR3 is built from 15 residues. From germline, CDR1 is LNHNV and CDR2 YYDKDF (reference sequence).

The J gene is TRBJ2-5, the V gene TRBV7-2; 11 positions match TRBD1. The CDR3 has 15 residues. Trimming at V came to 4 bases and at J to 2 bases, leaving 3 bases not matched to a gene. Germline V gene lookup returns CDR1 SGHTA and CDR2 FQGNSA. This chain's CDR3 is CASSYGQGAQETQYF. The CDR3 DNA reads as TGTGCCAGCAGCTACGGACAGGGGGCGCAAGAGACCCAGTACTTC.

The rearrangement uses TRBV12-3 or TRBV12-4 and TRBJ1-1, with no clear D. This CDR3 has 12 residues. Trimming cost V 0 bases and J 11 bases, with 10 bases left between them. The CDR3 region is CASSLALSRAFF. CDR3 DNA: TGTGCCAGCAGTTTAGCGCTTTCGAGGGCTTTCTTT.

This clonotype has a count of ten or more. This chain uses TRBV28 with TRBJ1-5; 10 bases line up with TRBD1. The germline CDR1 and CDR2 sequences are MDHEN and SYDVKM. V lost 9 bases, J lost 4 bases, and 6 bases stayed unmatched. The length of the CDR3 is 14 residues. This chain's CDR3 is CASSTGGLNQPQHF. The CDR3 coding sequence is TGTGCCAGTTCGACAGGGGGCTTGAATCAGCCCCAGCATTTT.

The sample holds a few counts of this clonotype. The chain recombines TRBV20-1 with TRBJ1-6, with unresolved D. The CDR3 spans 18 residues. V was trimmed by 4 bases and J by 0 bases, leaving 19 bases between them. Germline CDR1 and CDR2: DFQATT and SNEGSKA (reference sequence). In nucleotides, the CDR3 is TGCAGTGCTATGCCGAGTCCGACCGAAAGCTCCTATAATTCACCCCTCCACTTT. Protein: CSAMPSPTESSYNSPLHF.

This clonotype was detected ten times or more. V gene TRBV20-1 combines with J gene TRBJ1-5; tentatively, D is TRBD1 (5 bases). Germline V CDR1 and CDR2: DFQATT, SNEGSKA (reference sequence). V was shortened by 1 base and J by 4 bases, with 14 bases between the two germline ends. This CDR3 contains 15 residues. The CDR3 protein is CSARGGAGENQPQHF. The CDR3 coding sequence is TGCAGTGCTAGAGGTGGGGCAGGAGAAAATCAGCCCCAGCATTTT.

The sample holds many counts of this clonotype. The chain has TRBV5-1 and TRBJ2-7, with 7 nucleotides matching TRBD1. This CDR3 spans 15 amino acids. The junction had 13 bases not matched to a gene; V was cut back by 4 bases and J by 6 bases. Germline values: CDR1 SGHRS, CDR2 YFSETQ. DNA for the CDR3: TGCGCCAGCAGCAGAGGGACAGCTACATCCGGCGAGCAGTACTTC. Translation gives CASSRGTATSGEQYF. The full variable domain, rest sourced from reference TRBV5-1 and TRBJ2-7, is KAGVTQTPRYLIKTRGQQVTLSCSPISGHRSVSWYQQTPGQGLQFLFEYFSETQRNKGNFPGRFSGRQFSNSRSEMNVSTLELGDSALYLCASSRGTATSGEQYFGPGTRLTVT.

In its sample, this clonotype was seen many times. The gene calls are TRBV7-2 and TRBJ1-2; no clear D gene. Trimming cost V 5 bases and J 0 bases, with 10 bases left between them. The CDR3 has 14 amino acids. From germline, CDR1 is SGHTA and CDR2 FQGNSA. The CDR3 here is CASSKGISNYGYTF. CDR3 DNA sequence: TGTGCCAGCAGCAAAGGGATTTCTAACTATGGCTACACCTTC.